One sample yielded the 14 T cell receptor beta chains listed below, sequenced in a study of early T cells in non-severe SARS-CoV-2 infection. TCRdb used MiXCR to reprocess the 5' RACE reads, holding one entry per CDR3 protein. The sample holds more than 40,000 distinct CDR3 sequences, 5% to 5.5% seen once. The input for sequencing was whole blood, taken at baseline. All receptors derive from an adult who was a healthcare worker with PCR-confirmed SARS-CoV-2 infection or an uninfected control (not recorded which).

This clonotype occurred a few times. The chain uses TRBV7-3 and TRBJ2-1; 7 bases fit TRBD2. With V trimmed by 2 bases and J by 8 bases, 9 bases remained unmatched. CDR1 is SGHTA and CDR2 is FQGTGA in the germline V gene. The length of the CDR3 is 15 residues. CDR3 in DNA: TGTGCCAGCAGCTTAGTGGCGGGAGTGTCGGATGAGCAGTTCTTC. Protein: CASSLVAGVSDEQFF. Supplemented by reference TRBV7-3 and TRBJ2-1, the full variable domain reads GAGVSQTPSNKVTEKGKYVELRCDPISGHTALYWYRQSLGQGPEFLIYFQGTGAADDSGLPNDRFFAVRPEGSVSTLKIQRTERGDSAVYLCASSLVAGVSDEQFFGPGTRLTVL.

This clonotype came up many times. This sequence joins TRBV7-9 and TRBJ2-5, with TRBD2 as a possible D gene (6 bases). The CDR3 extends over 14 amino acids. Germline V gene sequence: CDR1 SEHNR, CDR2 FQNEAQ (reference sequence). V was clipped by 5 bases and J by 5 bases, with 15 bases between them. CDR3 loop: CASSTPGLEETQYF. In DNA, the CDR3 is TGTGCCAGCAGCACACCGGGACTGGAGGAGACCCAGTACTTC.

This clonotype showed up many times. CDR3 region: CASSGGQESLVANEKLFF. For the CDR3, the DNA is TGTGCCAGCAGTGGAGGACAGGAGTCATTAGTGGCTAATGAAAAACTGTTTTTT. The V gene is TRBV25-1, the J gene TRBJ1-4, with 7 nucleotides matching TRBD1. V was clipped by 4 bases and J by 3 bases; unmatched bases: 14. The germline V gene has CDR1 MGHDK and CDR2 SYGVNS. This CDR3 region has 18 residues.

This clonotype came up many times. The rearrangement links TRBV7-9 to TRBJ2-5, with TRBD1 identical over 9 bases. From germline, CDR1 is SEHNR and CDR2 FQNEAQ (reference sequence). J gave up 3 bases and V 3 bases, and 2 bases lay outside the gene matches. The CDR3 runs 14 residues. CDR3 in DNA: TGTGCCAGCAGCTTCGGGACAGGGAAAGAGACCCAGTACTTC. Its translation is CASSFGTGKETQYF.

Notes on this clonotype: A much larger clone sits a single nucleotide away, making a read error possible. V is TRBV2 and J is TRBJ1-6; D is unclear. Trimming pared 5 bases from V and 10 bases from J, leaving 15 bases between. CDR1 and CDR2 (germline): SNHLY, FYNNEI. CDR3 length: 14 amino acids. This CDR3 is CASSLTTEGSPLHF. In nucleotides, the CDR3 is TGTGCCAGCAGTCTGACCACGGAGGGCTCACCCCTCCACTTT. The whole variable domain, remainder taken from reference TRBV2 and TRBJ1-6, is EPEVTQTPSHQVTQMGQEVILRCVPISNHLYFYWYRQILGQKVEFLVSFYNNEISEKSEIFDDQFSVERPDGSNFTLKIRSTKLEDSAMYFCASSLTTEGSPLHFGNGTRLTVT.

This clonotype was recorded at least ten times. The chain carries TRBV9 and TRBJ1-2; 7 bases are a match to TRBD1. Germline CDR1 SGDLS, CDR2 YYNGEE. The CDR3 extends over 15 amino acids. J gave up 2 bases and V 0 bases, and 4 bases lay outside the gene matches. The CDR3 reads CASSVEGDSNYGYTF. The CDR3 nucleotides are TGTGCCAGCAGCGTAGAAGGGGACAGCAACTATGGCTACACCTTC.

This clonotype has at least ten counts. The V call is TRBV7-9, the J call TRBJ2-1; the D gene is possibly TRBD2 (5 bases). V was cut by 6 bases and J by 3 bases, with 9 bases left in between. The length of the CDR3 is 13 residues. Germline V gene lookup returns CDR1 SEHNR and CDR2 FQNEAQ (reference sequence). The CDR3 loop reads CASSSGLYNEQFF. For the CDR3, the DNA is TGTGCCAGCAGTTCCGGACTCTACAATGAGCAGTTCTTC.

This clonotype was counted at least ten times. The J gene is TRBJ1-4, the V gene TRBV27; D unclear. The CDR3 spans 14 residues. Trimming pared 6 bases from V and 6 bases from J, leaving 14 bases between. Germline values: CDR1 MNHEY, CDR2 SMNVEV (reference sequence). The CDR3 DNA sequence: TGTGCCAGCAGCCCAGACCTGGGTGATGAAAAACTGTTTTTT. This translates into CASSPDLGDEKLFF.

The chain links TRBV30 to TRBJ1-2; perhaps TRBD1 as D (5 bases). Germline CDR1 and CDR2: GTSNPN and SVGIG (reference sequence). V lost 4 bases to trimming and J lost 13 bases, with 13 bases between them. The CDR3 consists of 10 residues. CDR3 DNA sequence: TGTGCCTGGACTCCAGGGAATCCCACCTTC. This codes for CAWTPGNPTF.

There are many counts of this clonotype. The chain couples TRBV12-3 or TRBV12-4 to TRBJ2-1; D possibly corresponds to TRBD2 (6 bases). This CDR3 region has 17 residues. The V gene lost 7 bases and the J gene lost 9 bases, with 28 bases spanning the gap. The CDR3 protein is CASTPSSGDLGGGEQFF. The DNA of the CDR3 is TGTGCCAGCACTCCATCCTCGGGGGATTTGGGTGGTGGTGAGCAGTTCTTC.

Worth noting for this clonotype: Compared with germline, one end of the junction differs, possibly owing to a read error. V and J are TRBV10-2 and TRBJ2-5; the D is unclear. The CDR3 contains 14 residues. The germline V gene has CDR1 WSHSY and CDR2 SAAADI. CDR3 sequence: CTSSDYDGKETQYF. CDR3 in DNA: TGCACCAGCAGTGATTACGACGGAAAGGAGACCCAGTACTTC.

The rearrangement links TRBV5-5 to TRBJ2-2; possibly TRBD1 for D (6 bases). With 3 bases removed from V and 0 bases from J, the gap between germline ends came to 9 bases. The CDR3 is made up of 15 amino acids. Germline V gene lookup returns CDR1 SGHKS and CDR2 YYEKEE (reference sequence). The CDR3 DNA follows: TGTGCCAGCAGCTCGGACAGTACGAACACCGGGGAGCTGTTTTTT. Translated, it gives CASSSDSTNTGELFF.

The chain joins TRBV6-5 to TRBJ1-2, with 7 positions matching TRBD1. Germline trimming cut 5 bases from V and 6 bases from J; bases unmatched to any gene: 12. The CDR3 has 15 residues. The germline CDR1 and CDR2 sequences are MNHEY and SVGAGI. The DNA of the CDR3 is TGTGCCAGCAGTCGTAAACAGACAGGGAGGGATGGCTACACCTTC. Translating it yields CASSRKQTGRDGYTF.

The J gene is TRBJ1-5, the V gene TRBV10-3; unclear D gene. The CDR3 has 15 amino acids. Trimming removed 4 bases at V and 2 bases at J, with 12 bases between. Germline values: CDR1 ENHRY, CDR2 SYGVKD. CDR3 nucleotides: TGTGCCATCAGTGGGTCCGGGCCTGGCAATCAGCCCCAGCATTTT. It codes for CAISGSGPGNQPQHF.